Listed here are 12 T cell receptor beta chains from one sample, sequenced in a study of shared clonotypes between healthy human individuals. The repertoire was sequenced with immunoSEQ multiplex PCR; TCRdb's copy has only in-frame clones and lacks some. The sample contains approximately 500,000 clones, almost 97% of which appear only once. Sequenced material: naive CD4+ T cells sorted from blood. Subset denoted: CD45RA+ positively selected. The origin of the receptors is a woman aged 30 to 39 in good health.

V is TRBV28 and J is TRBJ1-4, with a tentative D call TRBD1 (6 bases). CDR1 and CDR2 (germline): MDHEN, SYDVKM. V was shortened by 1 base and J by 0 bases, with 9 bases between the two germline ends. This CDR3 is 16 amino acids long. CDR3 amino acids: CASSLSGGATNEKLFF. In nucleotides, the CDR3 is TGTGCCAGCAGTTTATCCGGGGGCGCAACTAATGAAAAACTGTTTTTT.

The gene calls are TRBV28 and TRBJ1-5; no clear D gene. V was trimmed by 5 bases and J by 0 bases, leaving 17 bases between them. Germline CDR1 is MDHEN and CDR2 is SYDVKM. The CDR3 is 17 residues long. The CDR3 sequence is CASSLPPRQNSNQPQHF. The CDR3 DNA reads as TGTGCCAGCAGTCTCCCGCCCAGGCAGAATAGCAATCAGCCCCAGCATTTT.

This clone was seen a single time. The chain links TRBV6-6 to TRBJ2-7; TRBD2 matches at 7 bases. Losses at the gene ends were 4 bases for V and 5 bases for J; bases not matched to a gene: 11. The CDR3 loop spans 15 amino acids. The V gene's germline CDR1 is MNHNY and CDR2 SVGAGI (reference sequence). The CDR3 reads CASSSPGEGRDEQYF. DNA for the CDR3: TGTGCCAGCAGTTCCCCCGGGGAGGGCCGCGACGAGCAGTACTTC.

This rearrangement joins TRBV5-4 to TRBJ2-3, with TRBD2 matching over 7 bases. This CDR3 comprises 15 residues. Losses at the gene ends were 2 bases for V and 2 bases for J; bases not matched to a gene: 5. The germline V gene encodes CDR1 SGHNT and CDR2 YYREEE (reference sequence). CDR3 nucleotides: TGTGCCAGCAGCTTCGGGCGGGGGTACACAGATACGCAGTATTTT. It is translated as CASSFGRGYTDTQYF.

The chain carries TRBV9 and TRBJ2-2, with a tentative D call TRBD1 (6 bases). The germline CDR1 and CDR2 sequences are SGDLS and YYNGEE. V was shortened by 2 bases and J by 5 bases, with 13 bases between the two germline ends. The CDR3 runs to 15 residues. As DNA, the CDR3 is TGTGCCAGCAGCGTGAACAGGGTAGGAACCGGGGAGCTGTTTTTT. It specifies CASSVNRVGTGELFF.

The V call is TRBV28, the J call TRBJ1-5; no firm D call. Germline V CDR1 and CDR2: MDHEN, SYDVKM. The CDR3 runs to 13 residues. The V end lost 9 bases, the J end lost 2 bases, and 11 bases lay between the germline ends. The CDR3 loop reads CASGVRGNQPQHF. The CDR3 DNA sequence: TGTGCCAGTGGGGTGAGGGGCAATCAGCCCCAGCATTTT.

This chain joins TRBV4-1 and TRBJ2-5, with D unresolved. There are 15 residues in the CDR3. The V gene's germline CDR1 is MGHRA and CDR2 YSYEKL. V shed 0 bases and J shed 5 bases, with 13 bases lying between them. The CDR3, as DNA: TGCGCCAGCAGCCAAGATCGCCGGACCAGGGAGACCCAGTACTTC. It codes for CASSQDRRTRETQYF.

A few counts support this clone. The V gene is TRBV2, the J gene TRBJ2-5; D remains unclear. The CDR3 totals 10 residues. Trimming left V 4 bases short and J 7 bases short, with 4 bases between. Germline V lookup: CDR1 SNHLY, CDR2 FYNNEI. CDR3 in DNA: TGTGCCAGCAGTGTCCGGACCCAGTACTTC. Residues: CASSVRTQYF. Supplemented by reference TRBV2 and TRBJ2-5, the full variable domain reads EPEVTQTPSHQVTQMGQEVILRCVPISNHLYFYWYRQILGQKVEFLVSFYNNEISEKSEIFDDQFSVERPDGSNFTLKIRSTKLEDSAMYFCASSVRTQYFGPGTRLLVL.

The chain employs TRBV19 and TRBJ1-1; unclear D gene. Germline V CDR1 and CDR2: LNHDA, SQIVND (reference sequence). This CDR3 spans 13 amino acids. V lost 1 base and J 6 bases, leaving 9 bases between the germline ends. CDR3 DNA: TGTGCCAGTAGTATAGTGGGTGTCCCTGAAGCTTTCTTT. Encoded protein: CASSIVGVPEAFF.

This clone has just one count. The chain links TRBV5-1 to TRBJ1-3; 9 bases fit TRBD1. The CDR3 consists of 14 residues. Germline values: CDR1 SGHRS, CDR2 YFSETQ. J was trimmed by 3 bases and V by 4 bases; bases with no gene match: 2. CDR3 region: CASSPGQGGNTIYF. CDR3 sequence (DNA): TGCGCCAGCAGCCCGGGACAGGGTGGAAACACCATATATTTT.

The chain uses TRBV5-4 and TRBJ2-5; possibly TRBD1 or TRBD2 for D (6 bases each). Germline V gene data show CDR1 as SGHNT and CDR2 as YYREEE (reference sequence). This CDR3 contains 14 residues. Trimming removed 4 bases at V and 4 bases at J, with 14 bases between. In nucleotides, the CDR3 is TGTGCCAGCAGCCAAGGGGGGATAACAGAGACCCAGTACTTC. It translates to CASSQGGITETQYF.

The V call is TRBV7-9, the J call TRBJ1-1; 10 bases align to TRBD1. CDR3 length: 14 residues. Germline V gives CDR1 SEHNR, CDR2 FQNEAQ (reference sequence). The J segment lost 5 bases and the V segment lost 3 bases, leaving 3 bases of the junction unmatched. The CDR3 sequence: CASSFDRGRTEAFF. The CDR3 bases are TGTGCCAGCAGCTTCGACAGGGGGCGGACTGAAGCTTTCTTT. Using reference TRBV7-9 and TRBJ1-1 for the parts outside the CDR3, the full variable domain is DTGVSQNPRHKITKRGQNVTFRCDPISEHNRLYWYRQTLGQGPEFLTYFQNEAQLEKSRLLSDRFSAERPKGSFSTLEIQRTEQGDSAMYLCASSFDRGRTEAFFGQGTRLTVV.